The entry that follows covers one T cell receptor (beta chain) sequence. What it binds is unknown. Time point specified: newly diagnosed GD, antithyroid drugs for less than 3 months. There was RNA extracted from PBMCs, and the TCR library was made from it. The entry originates in a study of regulatory T cells in long-lasting Graves disease. Points from the study as a whole: New patients shared fewer public clonotypes (more than 850) than persistent patients did (2,741). The small sample size may have reduced accuracy. Preferential use of TRBV28, TRBJ1-2 and TRBJ2-5 was seen in persistent disease. Blood alone, not thyroid tissue, was studied.

Germline V gene data show CDR1 as PRHDT and CDR2 as FYEKMQ (reference sequence). The CDR3 spans 14 residues. V was pared by 2 bases and J by 2 bases, with 10 bases between. Both iRepertoire HTBI primers and Arm-PCR of CDR3 regions were used to build the TCR beta libraries. TCRdb ran MiXCR on the multiplex PCR reads and lists one entry per CDR3 protein. The sample carries around 400,000 distinct CDR3 sequences, around 15% recorded once. The receptor comes from a female donor with Graves disease. V usage is TRBV13 and J usage is TRBJ2-7, with no clear D. Here the sequenced sample was peripheral blood mononuclear cells (PBMCs), taken at new diagnosis, from a patient treated with antithyroid drugs. CDR3 bases: TGTGCCAGCAGCTTAACCAGGCGCACCTACGAGCAGTACTTC. As protein: CASSLTRRTYEQYF.